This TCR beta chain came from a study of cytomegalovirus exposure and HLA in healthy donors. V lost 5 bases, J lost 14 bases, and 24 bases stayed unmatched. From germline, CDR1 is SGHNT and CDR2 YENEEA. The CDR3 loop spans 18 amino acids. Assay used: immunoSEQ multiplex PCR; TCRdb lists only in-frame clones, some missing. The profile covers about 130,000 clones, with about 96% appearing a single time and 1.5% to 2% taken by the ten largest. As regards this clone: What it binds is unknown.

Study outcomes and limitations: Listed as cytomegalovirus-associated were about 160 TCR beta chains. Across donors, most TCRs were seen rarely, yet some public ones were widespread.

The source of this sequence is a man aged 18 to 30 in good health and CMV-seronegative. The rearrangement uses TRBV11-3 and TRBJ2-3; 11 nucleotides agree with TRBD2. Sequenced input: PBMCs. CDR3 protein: CASSPQATTSGSVWVLYF. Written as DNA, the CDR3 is TGTGCCAGCAGCCCCCAGGCTACTACTAGCGGGAGCGTCTGGGTTCTGTATTTT.